These T cell receptor beta chains were read from a single sample in a study of shared clonotypes between healthy human individuals. Measured with immunoSEQ multiplex PCR; TCRdb has only the in-frame clones, and not every one. The table lists some 2.4 million clones, over 85% of them singletons. Material for sequencing was naive CD4+ T cells from PBMCs. The receptors were sampled from a man aged 18 to 30 in good health. Some clones in this sample may be carry-over from other donors' samples. The CDR3 runs from the conserved cysteine through the conserved F or W. The D gene is left open where the match is weak. Clone sizes are given selectively: once, few, many, or a class where the clone is expanded.

.	TRBV6-6	.	TRBJ1-4	CASSPEGRNEKLFF	TGTGCCAGCAGTCCCGAAGGACGTAATGAAAAACTGTTTTTT
.	TRBV7-9	.	TRBJ1-1	CASSDQGNTEAFF	TGTGCCAGCAGCGACCAGGGGAATACTGAAGCTTTCTTT
.	TRBV9	.	TRBJ2-7	CASSVGPRSYEQYF	TGTGCCAGCAGCGTAGGGCCCCGCTCCTACGAGCAGTACTTC
.	TRBV6-5	.	TRBJ2-2	CASQINRGTGELFF	TGTGCCAGCCAGATCAATCGGGGAACCGGGGAGCTGTTTTTT
.	TRBV28	.	TRBJ1-4	CASSSAGATNEKLFF	TGTGCCAGCAGTTCCGCTGGGGCAACTAATGAAAAACTGTTTTTT
.	TRBV2	TRBD1	TRBJ2-3	CASAGTGRIDTQYF	TGTGCCAGCGCCGGGACAGGGAGAATTGATACGCAGTATTTT
.	TRBV15	.	TRBJ2-1	CATSRDGGSSYNEQFF	TGTGCCACCAGCAGAGATGGCGGCAGCTCCTACAATGAGCAGTTCTTC
.	TRBV11-3	.	TRBJ2-7	CASSPGPGPYEQYF	TGTGCCAGCAGCCCAGGACCGGGTCCCTACGAGCAGTACTTC
.	TRBV9	TRBD2	TRBJ2-7	CASSGGLAHYEQYF	TGTGCCAGCAGCGGGGGACTAGCTCACTACGAGCAGTACTTC
once	TRBV6-5	.	TRBJ1-2	CASSYSFGAYGYTF	TGTGCCAGCAGTTACTCATTCGGGGCCTATGGCTACACCTTC
.	TRBV18	.	TRBJ2-7	CASSPPGQHEQYF	TGTGCCAGCTCACCACCCGGACAGCATGAGCAGTACTTC
.	TRBV7-3	.	TRBJ2-3	CASSSYRGSADTQYF	TGTGCCAGCAGCTCCTATAGGGGGTCGGCAGATACGCAGTATTTT
.	TRBV7-6	.	TRBJ1-5	CASSRTTGINQPQHF	TGTGCCAGCAGCCGGACCACAGGGATCAATCAGCCCCAGCATTTT
.	TRBV2	.	TRBJ1-5	CASSVGGSSNQPQHF	TGTGCCAGCAGTGTGGGAGGGTCAAGCAATCAGCCCCAGCATTTT
.	TRBV9	TRBD1	TRBJ2-5	CASSEGDREVRETQYF	TGTGCCAGCAGCGAGGGGGACAGGGAGGTCCGGGAGACCCAGTACTTC
few	TRBV5-1	TRBD2	TRBJ2-1	CATAIAGDYNEQFF	TGCGCCACCGCTATAGCGGGAGACTACAATGAGCAGTTCTTC
.	TRBV27	.	TRBJ2-7	CASSLSSRWSSYEQYF	TGTGCCAGCAGTTTATCGTCGCGGTGGTCATCCTACGAGCAGTACTTC
.	TRBV18	TRBD1	TRBJ2-2	CASSPLQGHNTGELFF	TGTGCCAGCTCACCCCTACAGGGGCATAACACCGGGGAGCTGTTTTTT
.	TRBV2	TRBD1	TRBJ1-1	CASGQGGVGEAFF	TGTGCCAGCGGACAGGGCGGGGTCGGTGAAGCTTTCTTT
.	TRBV28	TRBD2	TRBJ2-3	CASSLNGRAPDTQYF	TGTGCCAGCAGTTTGAACGGGAGGGCCCCAGATACGCAGTATTTT
.	TRBV6-1	.	TRBJ1-2	CASSEGGRANYGYTF	TGTGCCAGCAGTGAAGGCGGCAGGGCTAACTATGGCTACACCTTC
.	TRBV28	.	TRBJ1-3	CASSLSMPGSGNTIYF	TGTGCCAGCAGTTTATCGATGCCCGGCTCTGGAAACACCATATATTTT
.	TRBV5-8	.	TRBJ2-6	CASSFRGLLMSGANVLTF	TGTGCCAGCAGCTTTCGGGGCCTTCTTATGTCTGGGGCCAACGTCCTGACTTTC
.	TRBV6-6	.	TRBJ1-5	CASSYSAFGSNQPQHF	TGTGCCAGCAGTTACTCAGCGTTTGGAAGCAATCAGCCCCAGCATTTT
.	TRBV19	.	TRBJ2-7	CASSASRWGGDEQYF	TGTGCCAGTAGTGCCTCCCGGTGGGGTGGAGACGAGCAGTACTTC